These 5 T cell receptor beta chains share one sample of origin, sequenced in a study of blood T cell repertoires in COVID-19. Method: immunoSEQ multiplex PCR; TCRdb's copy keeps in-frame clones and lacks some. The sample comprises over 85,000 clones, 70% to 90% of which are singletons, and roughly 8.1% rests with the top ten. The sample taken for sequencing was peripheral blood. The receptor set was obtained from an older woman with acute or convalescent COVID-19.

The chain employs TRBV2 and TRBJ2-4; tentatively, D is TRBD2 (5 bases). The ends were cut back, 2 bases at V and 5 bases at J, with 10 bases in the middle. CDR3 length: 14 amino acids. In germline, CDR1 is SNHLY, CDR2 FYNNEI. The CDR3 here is CASSELALQNIQYF. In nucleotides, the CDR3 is TGTGCCAGCAGTGAACTAGCTCTCCAAAACATTCAGTACTTC.

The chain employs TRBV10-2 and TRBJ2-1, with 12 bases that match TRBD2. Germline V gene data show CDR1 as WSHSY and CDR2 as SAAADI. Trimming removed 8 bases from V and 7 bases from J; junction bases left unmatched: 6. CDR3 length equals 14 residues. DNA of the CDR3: TGCGCCAGCTACGGACTAGCGGGGAGTAATGAGCAGTTCTTC. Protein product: CASYGLAGSNEQFF.

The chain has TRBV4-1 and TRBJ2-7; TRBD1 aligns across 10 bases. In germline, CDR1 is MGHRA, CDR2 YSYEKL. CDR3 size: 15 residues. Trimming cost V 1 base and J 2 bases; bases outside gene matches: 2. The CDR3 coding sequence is TGCGCCAGCAGCCAAGTTGGACAGGGGGCCTACGAGCAGTACTTC. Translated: CASSQVGQGAYEQYF.

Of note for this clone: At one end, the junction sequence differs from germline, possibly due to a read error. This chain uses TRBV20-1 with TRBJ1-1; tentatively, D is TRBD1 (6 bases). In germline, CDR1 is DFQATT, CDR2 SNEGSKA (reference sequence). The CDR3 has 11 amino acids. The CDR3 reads CSAQRDTEAFF. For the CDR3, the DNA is TGCAGTGCCCAGAGGGACACCGAAGCTTTCTTT.

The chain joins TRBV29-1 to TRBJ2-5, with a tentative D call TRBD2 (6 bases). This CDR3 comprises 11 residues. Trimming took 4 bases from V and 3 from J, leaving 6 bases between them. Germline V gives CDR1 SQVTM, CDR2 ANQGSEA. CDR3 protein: CSVGREETQYF. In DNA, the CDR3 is TGCAGCGTTGGGAGGGAAGAGACCCAGTACTTC.